This T cell receptor (beta chain) was identified in a study of cytomegalovirus exposure and HLA in healthy donors. Study-level findings and limits: TCR beta V- and J-gene trimming was later associated with a missense DCLRE1C variant. Sequences of the TCR beta chain were said to predict the HLA-A and HLA-B alleles of most subjects accurately.

This clone was counted once. What it recognizes is unknown. The CDR3 has 12 amino acids. Unmatched junction bases numbered 1, after V lost 6 bases and J lost 2 bases. In germline, CDR1 is GTSNPN, CDR2 SVGIG (reference sequence). The PCR employed 60 Vbeta primers together with 13 Jbeta primers. Here immunoSEQ multiplex PCR was the method, and the copy in TCRdb shows in-frame clones only, minus some. The sample contains fewer than 100,000 clones, roughly 78% of which appear only once. The receptor was isolated from a male donor in good health and CMV-seropositive. The sample consisted of PBMCs. The chain is built from TRBV30 and TRBJ2-3; 8 bases match TRBD2. The CDR3 region is CACGRVTDTQYF. CDR3 sequence (DNA): TGTGCCTGCGGGAGGGTCACAGATACGCAGTATTTT.